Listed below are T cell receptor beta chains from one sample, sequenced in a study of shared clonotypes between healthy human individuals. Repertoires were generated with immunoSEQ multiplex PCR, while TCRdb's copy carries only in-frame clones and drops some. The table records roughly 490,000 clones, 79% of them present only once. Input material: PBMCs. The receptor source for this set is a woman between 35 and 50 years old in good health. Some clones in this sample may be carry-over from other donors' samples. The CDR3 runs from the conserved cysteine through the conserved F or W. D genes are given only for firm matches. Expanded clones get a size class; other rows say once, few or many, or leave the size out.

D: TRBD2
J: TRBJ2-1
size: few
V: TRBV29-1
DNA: TGCAGCCAAACTAGCGGGGCCGATAATGAGCAGTTCTTC
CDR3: CSQTSGADNEQFF

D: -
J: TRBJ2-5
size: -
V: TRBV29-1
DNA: TGCAGCGTTGAACACCCCCGAATGACCCAGTACTTC
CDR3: CSVEHPRMTQYF

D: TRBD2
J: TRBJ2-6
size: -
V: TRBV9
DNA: TGTGCCAGCAGCGTAGCGGGGACTAGCGGGAGTTACGGGGCCAACGTCCTGACTTTC
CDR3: CASSVAGTSGSYGANVLTF

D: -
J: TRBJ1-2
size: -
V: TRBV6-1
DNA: TGTGCCAGCAGTGCAGCCAACAGGGTGACCTATGGCTACACCTTC
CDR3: CASSAANRVTYGYTF

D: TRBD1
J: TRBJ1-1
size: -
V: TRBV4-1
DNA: TGCGCCAGCAGCCACAAACAGGGGGCGAGGACTGAGGCTTTCTTT
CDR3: CASSHKQGARTEAFF

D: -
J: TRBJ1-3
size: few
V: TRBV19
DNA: TGTGCCAGTTCTCAGGGTGCTGGAAACACCATATATTTT
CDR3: CASSQGAGNTIYF

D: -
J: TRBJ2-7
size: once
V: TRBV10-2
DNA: TGCGCCAGCAGGGGGACTGGAACCTACGAGCAGTACTTC
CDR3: CASRGTGTYEQYF

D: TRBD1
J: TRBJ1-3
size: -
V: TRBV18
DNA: TGTGCCAGCTCACCACAGGGGGCCTCTGGAAACACCATATATTTT
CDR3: CASSPQGASGNTIYF

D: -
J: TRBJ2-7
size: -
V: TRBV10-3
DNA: TGTGCCATCAGTGCAGTCCGAGGGAGTCAGTACTTC
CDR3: CAISAVRGSQYF

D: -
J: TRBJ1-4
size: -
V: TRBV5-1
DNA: TGCGCCAGCAGCTTGATGCCGAGCGCAACTAATGAAAAACTGTTTTTT
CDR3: CASSLMPSATNEKLFF

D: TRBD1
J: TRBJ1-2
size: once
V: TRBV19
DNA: TGTGCCAGTAGTATGTGGGGACAGGGCAACTACACCTTC
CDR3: CASSMWGQGNYTF

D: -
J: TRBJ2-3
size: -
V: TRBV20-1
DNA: TGCAGTGCCGCCAGCCTTGATACGCAGTATTTT
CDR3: CSAASLDTQYF

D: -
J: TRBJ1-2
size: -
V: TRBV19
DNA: TGTGCCAGTAGTCGTCAGGCGACGGGAGGCTACACCTTC
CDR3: CASSRQATGGYTF

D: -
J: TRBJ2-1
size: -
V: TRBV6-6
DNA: TGTGCCAGCAGTTACTCCGGGTGGGGGCAGTTCTTC
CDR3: CASSYSGWGQFF

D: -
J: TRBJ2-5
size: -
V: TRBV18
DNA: TGTGCCAGCTCACCCGGACCAGAGGTGCAAGAGACCCAGTACTTC
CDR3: CASSPGPEVQETQYF

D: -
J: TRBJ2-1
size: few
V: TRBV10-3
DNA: TGTGCCATCAGTGGTGATCACAAAGGGCAGTTCTTC
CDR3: CAISGDHKGQFF

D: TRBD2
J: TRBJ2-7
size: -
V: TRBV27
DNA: TGTGCCACCTCTAGAGCGGGGGGCTACGAGCAGTACTTC
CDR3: CATSRAGGYEQYF

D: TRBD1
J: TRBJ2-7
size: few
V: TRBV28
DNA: TGTGCCAGCAGTTCGACAGGGGTCTACGAGCAGTACTTC
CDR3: CASSSTGVYEQYF

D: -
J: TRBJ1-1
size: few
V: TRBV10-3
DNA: TGTGCCATCAGTGAGTCGATCGGCAGGAACACTGAAGCTTTCTTT
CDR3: CAISESIGRNTEAFF

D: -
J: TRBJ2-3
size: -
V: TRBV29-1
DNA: TGCAGCGTTGAAGAAAGGGAAACTAGCACAGATACGCAGTATTTT
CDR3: CSVEERETSTDTQYF

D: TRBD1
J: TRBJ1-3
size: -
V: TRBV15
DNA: TGTGCCACCAGCAGAGACGGGACAGGATATTTTGCTGGAAACACCATATATTTT
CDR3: CATSRDGTGYFAGNTIYF

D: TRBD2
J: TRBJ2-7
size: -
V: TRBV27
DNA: TGTGCCAGCAGTTTATATGGCGGGAGGGCAACCTACGAGCAGTACTTC
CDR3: CASSLYGGRATYEQYF

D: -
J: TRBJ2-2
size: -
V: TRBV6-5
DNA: TGTGCCAGCAGCCCAGCGGAGGCCGGGGAGCTGTTTTTT
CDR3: CASSPAEAGELFF

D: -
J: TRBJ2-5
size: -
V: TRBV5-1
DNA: TGCGCCAGCAGCTTGGGGCAATCCCAAGAGACCCAGTACTTC
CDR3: CASSLGQSQETQYF

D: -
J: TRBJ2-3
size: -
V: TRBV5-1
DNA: TGCGCCAGCAGCTTGAATGCCCCTGGACCGACAGATACGCAGTATTTT
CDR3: CASSLNAPGPTDTQYF

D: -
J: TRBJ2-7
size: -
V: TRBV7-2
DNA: TGTGCCAGCAGCTTAGTTGCCCTACAGGGATACTACGAGCAGTACTTC
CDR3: CASSLVALQGYYEQYF

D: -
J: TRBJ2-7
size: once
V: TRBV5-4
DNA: TGTGCCAGCACCCGGGGGAGTAACTACGAGCAGTACTTC
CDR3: CASTRGSNYEQYF

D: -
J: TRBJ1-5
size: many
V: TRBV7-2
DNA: TGTGCCAGCAGCTTAGCGCCAGATCAGCCCCAGCATTTT
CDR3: CASSLAPDQPQHF

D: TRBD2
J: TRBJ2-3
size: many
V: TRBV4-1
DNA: TGCGCCAGCAGCAATCTAGGACTAGCCGGGAAGCGCACTACAGATACGCAGTATTTT
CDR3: CASSNLGLAGKRTTDTQYF

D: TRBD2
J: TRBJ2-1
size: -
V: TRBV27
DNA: TGTGCCAGCAGTTTGCCGGGAGGGCACAATGAGCAGTTCTTC
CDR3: CASSLPGGHNEQFF

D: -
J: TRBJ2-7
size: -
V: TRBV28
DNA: TGTGCCAGCACCCTCAGGTCGGGCAGCTACTACGAGCAGTACTTC
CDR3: CASTLRSGSYYEQYF

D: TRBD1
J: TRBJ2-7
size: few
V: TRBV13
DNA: TGTGCCAGCAGCTTATTGGGACAGCCACCCTACGAGCAGTACTTC
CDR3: CASSLLGQPPYEQYF

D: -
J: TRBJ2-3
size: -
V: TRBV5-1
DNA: TGCGCCAGCAGCTTCCAGGGGTCCACAGATACGCAGTATTTT
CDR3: CASSFQGSTDTQYF

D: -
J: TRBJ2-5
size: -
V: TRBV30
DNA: TGTGCCTGGGGACAGAATCTAGAGACCCAGTACTTC
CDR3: CAWGQNLETQYF

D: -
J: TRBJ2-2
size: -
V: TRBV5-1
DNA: TGCGCCAGCAGCTTGGTGATAGCCACCGGGGAGCTGTTTTTT
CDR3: CASSLVIATGELFF

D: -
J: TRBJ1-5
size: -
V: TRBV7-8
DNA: TGTGCCAGCAGCTTAGACGTGGCTAGCAATCAGCCCCAGCATTTT
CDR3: CASSLDVASNQPQHF

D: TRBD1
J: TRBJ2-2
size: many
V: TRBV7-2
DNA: TGTGCCAGCAGCCAGCGGACAGGGGGCGTCACCGGGGAGCTGTTTTTT
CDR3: CASSQRTGGVTGELFF

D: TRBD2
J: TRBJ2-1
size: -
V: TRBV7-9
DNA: TGTGCCACCACCGTTGGAGCGGGAGTCCGCTTCGATGAGCAGTTCTTC
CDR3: CATTVGAGVRFDEQFF

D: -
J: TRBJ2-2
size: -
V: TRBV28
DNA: TGTGCCAGCAGGGCGAACACCGGGGAGCTGTTTTTT
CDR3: CASRANTGELFF

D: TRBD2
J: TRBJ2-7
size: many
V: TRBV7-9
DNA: TGTGCCAGCAGCCGATCGGGACTAGCGGGAGGATCCGAGCAGTACTTC
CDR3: CASSRSGLAGGSEQYF

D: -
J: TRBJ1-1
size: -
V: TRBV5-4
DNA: TGTGCCAGCAGCCTGCACACTGGTGAAGCTTTCTTT
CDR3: CASSLHTGEAFF

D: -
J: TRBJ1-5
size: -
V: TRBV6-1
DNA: TGTGCCAGCAGCGAGGGTACTTGGCAGCCCCAGCATTTT
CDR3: CASSEGTWQPQHF

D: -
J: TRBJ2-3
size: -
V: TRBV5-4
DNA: TGTGCCAGCAGCTTGGGGCTTGGGACCACAGATACGCAGTATTTT
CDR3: CASSLGLGTTDTQYF

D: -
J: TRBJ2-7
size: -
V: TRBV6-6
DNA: TGTGCCAGCAGTTACGACAGCTACGAGCAGTACTTC
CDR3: CASSYDSYEQYF

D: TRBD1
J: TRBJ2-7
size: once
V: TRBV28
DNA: TGTGCCAGCAGTTCATACCGGACAGGGGGAGCCTACGAGCAGTACTTC
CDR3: CASSSYRTGGAYEQYF

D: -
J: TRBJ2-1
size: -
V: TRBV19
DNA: TGTGCCAGTAGTATATTGCCGGCGCTAGCCAATGAGCAGTTCTTC
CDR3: CASSILPALANEQFF

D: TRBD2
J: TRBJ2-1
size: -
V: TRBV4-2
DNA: TGTGCCAGCAGCCAAGAGGGACTAGTCCGCAATGAGCAGTTCTTC
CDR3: CASSQEGLVRNEQFF

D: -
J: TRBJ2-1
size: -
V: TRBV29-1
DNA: TGCAGCGTTGAGGTCACAAGGGTCGTCAATGAGCAGTTCTTC
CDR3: CSVEVTRVVNEQFF

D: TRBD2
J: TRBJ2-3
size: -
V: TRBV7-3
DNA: TGTGCCAGCAGCCAGGGGCTAGCGGGAGTGGATACGCAGTATTTT
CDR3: CASSQGLAGVDTQYF

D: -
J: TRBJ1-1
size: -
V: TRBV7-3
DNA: TGTGCCAGCAGCCGGACACAGAACACTGAAGCTTTCTTT
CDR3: CASSRTQNTEAFF

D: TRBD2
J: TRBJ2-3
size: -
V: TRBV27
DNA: TGTGCCAGTCTCCCGGGAGGAGTCCCAGATACGCAGTATTTT
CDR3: CASLPGGVPDTQYF

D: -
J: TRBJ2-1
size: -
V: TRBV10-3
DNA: TGTGCCATCAGTGAGTCCGGGGGGCAGGCAGGTGAGCAGTTCTTC
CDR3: CAISESGGQAGEQFF

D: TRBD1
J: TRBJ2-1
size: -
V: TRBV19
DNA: TGTGCCAGTAGTATTGCTGGGACAGGGGGCGTCAATGAGCAGTTCTTC
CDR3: CASSIAGTGGVNEQFF

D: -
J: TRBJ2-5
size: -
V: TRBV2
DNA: TGTGCCAGCAGAATTCCAGGGGAGGGAGAGACCCAGTACTTC
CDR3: CASRIPGEGETQYF